The source of this T cell receptor beta chain is a study of T cells in Graves' hyperthyroidism and ophthalmopathy. About the research overall: The blood sample was taken at first diagnosis, before treatment began.

Findings and caveats of the study: The model anticipated ophthalmopathy a median approximately 6.5 months pre-onset.

TCR beta CDR3 region amplification was performed from RNA transcripts. An initial round of RT-PCR targeting the TCR CDR3 relied on the HTBI primer set. One entry per CDR3 protein results from TCRdb running MiXCR on the multiplex PCR reads. Counted here are about 410,000 distinct CDR3 sequences, about 14% occurring once; the ten biggest clones make up roughly 21%. This clonotype appeared many times. Its cognate antigen is unknown. The CDR3 has 14 residues. V was clipped by 10 bases and J by 5 bases, with 20 bases between them. CDR1 MNHEY and CDR2 SVGEGT come from the germline V gene. The source material was blood. The V gene is TRBV6-2 or TRBV6-3, the J gene TRBJ1-1; D is ambiguous. This receptor was identified in a woman aged 30 to 39 with Graves' ophthalmopathy. The CDR3 reads CAIAHLGWRTEAFF. The CDR3 nucleotides are TGTGCCATCGCACATTTGGGGTGGCGGACTGAAGCTTTCTTT.